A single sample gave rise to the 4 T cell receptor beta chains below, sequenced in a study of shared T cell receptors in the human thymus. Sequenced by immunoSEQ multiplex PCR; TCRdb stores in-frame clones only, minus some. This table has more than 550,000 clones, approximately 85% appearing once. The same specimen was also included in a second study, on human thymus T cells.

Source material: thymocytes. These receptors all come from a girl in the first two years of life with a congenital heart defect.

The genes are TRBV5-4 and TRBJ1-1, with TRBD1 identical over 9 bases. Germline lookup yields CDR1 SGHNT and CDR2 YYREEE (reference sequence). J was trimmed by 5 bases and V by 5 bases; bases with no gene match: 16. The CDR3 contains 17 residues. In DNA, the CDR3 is TGTGCCAGCAGGCACACAGGGGGCGTTACAGGGGATACTGAAGCTTTCTTT. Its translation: CASRHTGGVTGDTEAFF.

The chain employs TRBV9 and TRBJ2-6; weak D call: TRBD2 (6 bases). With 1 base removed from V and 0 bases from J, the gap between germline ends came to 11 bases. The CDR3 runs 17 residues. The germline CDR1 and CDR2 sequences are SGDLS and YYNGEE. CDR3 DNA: TGTGCCAGCAGCGTATGCCAGGGAGGCTCTGGGGCCAACGTCCTGACTTTC. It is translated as CASSVCQGGSGANVLTF.

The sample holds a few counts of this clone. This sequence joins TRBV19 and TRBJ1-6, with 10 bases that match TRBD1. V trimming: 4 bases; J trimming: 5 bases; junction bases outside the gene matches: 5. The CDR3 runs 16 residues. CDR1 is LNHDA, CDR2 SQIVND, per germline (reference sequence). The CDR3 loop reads CASSTTGTGDNSPLHF. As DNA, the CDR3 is TGTGCCAGTAGTACCACCGGGACAGGGGATAATTCACCCCTCCACTTT.

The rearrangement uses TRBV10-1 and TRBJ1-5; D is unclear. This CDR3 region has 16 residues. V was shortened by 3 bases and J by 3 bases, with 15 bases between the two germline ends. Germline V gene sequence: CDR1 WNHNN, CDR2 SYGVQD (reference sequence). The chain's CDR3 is CASSDPEGGPNQPQHF. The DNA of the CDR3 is TGCGCCAGCAGTGACCCCGAAGGCGGGCCCAATCAGCCCCAGCATTTT.